This TCR beta chain was sequenced for a study of T-cell memory formation after mild COVID-19. In the study overall: In these data, TCR clusters were largely donor specific.

TCRdb passed the 5' RACE reads through MiXCR, listing each CDR3 protein once. This sample yields 150,000 to 200,000 distinct CDR3 sequences, of which roughly 10% are seen a single time; approximately 3.4% belongs to the top ten. As for this clonotype: The antigen is not known.

Per germline, CDR1 DFQATT and CDR2 SNEGSKA (reference sequence). Trimming removed 5 bases from V and 4 bases from J, with 12 bases in between. The CDR3 covers 13 residues. Study-wide points: Contracting clones localized mainly to CM and EM when CD4+ and mainly to EMRA when CD8+. There was a balanced CD4/CD8 profile in clones contracting day 15 to 85, and later expanders leaned CD4+. Researchers found some responding clones in pre-infection memory, a sign that cross-reactive memory joined.

This clonotype was obtained from a young man who had mild COVID-19 (a few samples of this study predate the infection). Cell type and time point are not known. Material for sequencing was PBMCs or a T cell subset sorted from them (not recorded which). The chain recombines TRBV20-1 with TRBJ1-3; D gene ambiguous. This chain's CDR3 is CSAPVIGGNTIYF. The CDR3 DNA reads as TGCAGTGCTCCCGTAATAGGCGGAAACACCATATATTTT.